One sample yielded the 2 T cell receptor beta chains listed below, sequenced in a study of cytomegalovirus exposure and HLA in healthy donors. The PCR made use of 60 Vbeta and 13 Jbeta primers. Produced via immunoSEQ multiplex PCR; TCRdb's table is partial and in-frame only. Counted here are fewer than 140,000 clones, less than 85% occurring once; the ten biggest clones make up 3% to 4.5%. Sample: PBMCs. The receptor set was obtained from a man in his sixties in good health and CMV-seronegative.

A few counts support this clone. J is TRBJ1-4 and V is TRBV5-4; 7 positions agree with TRBD1. After removal of 4 bases from V and 8 bases from J, the junction contained 20 bases not matched to a gene. The CDR3 extends over 18 amino acids. Per the germline V gene, CDR1 is SGHNT and CDR2 is YYREEE (reference sequence). CDR3 in amino acids: CASSHRQGSVPDREKLFF. The CDR3 nucleotides read TGTGCCAGCAGCCATCGACAGGGCAGTGTCCCAGACAGGGAAAAACTGTTTTTT.

The chain couples TRBV27 to TRBJ1-2; 7 bases agree with TRBD1. Germline V lookup: CDR1 MNHEY, CDR2 SMNVEV (reference sequence). This CDR3 has 17 amino acids. V was pared by 3 bases and J by 4 bases, with 14 bases of the junction left unmatched. CDR3 sequence (DNA): TGTGCCAGCAGTTTCGTCGGGACAGAGAGCAACTTCTATGGCTACACCTTC. Protein: CASSFVGTESNFYGYTF.